Listed below are T cell receptor beta chains from one sample, sequenced in a study of blood T cell repertoires in COVID-19. Here immunoSEQ multiplex PCR was the method, and the copy in TCRdb shows in-frame clones only, minus some. The sample lists roughly 220,000 clones; approximately 83% were seen once. The material sequenced was peripheral blood. These receptors were obtained from a woman aged 25 to 39 who had recovered from COVID-19. CDR3s include the opening cysteine and the closing phenylalanine or tryptophan. The order of the fields is D gene, V gene, J gene, clone size, CDR3 protein, CDR3 DNA. The D gene is left open where the match is weak. Not all rows give a size; the values are once, few, many and, for expanded clones, a class.

NA,TRBV7-3,TRBJ1-1,few,CASSPNAGGGAFF,TGTGCCAGCAGCCCTAATGCCGGGGGAGGAGCTTTCTTT
TRBD2,TRBV19,TRBJ2-5,few,CASRTSGGRQTQYF,TGTGCCAGTAGGACTAGCGGGGGCCGGCAGACCCAGTACTTC
TRBD2,TRBV3-1/TRBV3-2,TRBJ2-1,NA,CASTFGLADYNEQFF,TGTGCCAGCACCTTCGGACTAGCAGACTACAATGAGCAGTTCTTC
TRBD2,TRBV6-5,TRBJ2-1,NA,CASTQGLAANEQFF,TGTGCCAGCACCCAAGGTCTAGCGGCGAATGAGCAGTTCTTC
NA,TRBV6-6,TRBJ2-5,NA,CASTPRRPMRETQYF,TGTGCCAGCACTCCGCGGCGGCCGATGAGGGAGACCCAGTACTTC
TRBD2,TRBV10-1,TRBJ2-1,NA,CASSDGTSDEQFF,TGCGCCAGCAGTGACGGGACTAGCGATGAGCAGTTCTTC
TRBD2,TRBV7-9,TRBJ2-3,NA,CASPAGDQHTDTQYF,TGTGCCAGCCCTGCGGGGGACCAACACACAGATACGCAGTATTTT
NA,TRBV4-1,TRBJ1-2,NA,CASSQDYGRAQGAGYTF,TGCGCCAGCAGCCAAGATTACGGACGGGCCCAAGGGGCTGGCTACACCTTC
NA,TRBV19,TRBJ2-3,NA,CASSSFSNTDTQYF,TGTGCCAGTAGTTCATTCTCTAACACAGATACGCAGTATTTT
TRBD2,TRBV7-9,TRBJ2-7,NA,CASSAQLAGARYEQYF,TGTGCCAGCAGCGCGCAGCTAGCGGGAGCCCGCTACGAGCAGTACTTC
NA,TRBV24-1,TRBJ2-5,NA,CATSDFRQGGETQYF,TGTGCCACCAGTGATTTCAGGCAGGGAGGTGAGACCCAGTACTTC
NA,TRBV19,TRBJ2-1,NA,CASSISSGAQFF,TGTGCCAGTAGTATCTCCTCGGGAGCGCAGTTCTTC
TRBD2,TRBV6-1,TRBJ2-1,NA,CASSEPPTSGGYNEQFF,TGTGCCAGCAGTGAACCACCGACTAGCGGGGGATACAATGAGCAGTTCTTC
TRBD1,TRBV6-6,TRBJ2-3,NA,CASSSTGGVGDTQYF,TGTGCCAGCAGTTCGACAGGGGGCGTGGGGGATACGCAGTATTTT
TRBD1,TRBV2,TRBJ1-2,NA,CASTPVIGGLGYGYTF,TGTGCCAGCACACCCGTAATAGGGGGCTTAGGCTATGGCTACACCTTC
NA,TRBV27,TRBJ1-5,NA,CASSLSISGNQPQHF,TGTGCCAGCAGTTTATCGATTAGTGGCAATCAGCCCCAGCATTTT
NA,TRBV5-1,TRBJ1-1,NA,CASSTGQRLMNTEAFF,TGCGCCAGCAGCACTGGACAGCGGTTAATGAACACTGAAGCTTTCTTT
NA,TRBV6-5,TRBJ1-2,once,CASSYSRQAYGYTF,TGTGCCAGCAGTTACTCGAGACAGGCCTATGGCTACACCTTC
NA,TRBV19,TRBJ1-5,NA,CASSTPPYSNQPQHF,TGTGCCAGTAGTACCCCGCCCTATAGCAATCAGCCCCAGCATTTT
NA,TRBV19,TRBJ2-1,NA,CASSGTSPPYNEQFF,TGTGCCAGTAGCGGGACTTCCCCACCGTACAATGAGCAGTTCTTC
TRBD1,TRBV2,TRBJ2-2,NA,CASSRSFPQGPGELFF,TGTGCCAGCAGTAGATCTTTTCCACAGGGGCCCGGGGAGCTGTTTTTT
TRBD1,TRBV7-8,TRBJ2-3,NA,CASSPTGAADTQYF,TGTGCCAGCAGCCCTACAGGGGCAGCAGATACGCAGTATTTT
NA,TRBV13,TRBJ2-5,NA,CASSLNYGTFKPQETQYF,TGTGCCAGCAGCTTAAACTACGGGACATTTAAACCACAAGAGACCCAGTACTTC
TRBD2,TRBV4-1,TRBJ2-1,once,CASSQEAGTYNEQFF,TGCGCCAGCAGCCAAGAAGCGGGGACCTACAATGAGCAGTTCTTC
TRBD1,TRBV2,TRBJ2-7,NA,CASSGRDRARHEQYF,TGTGCCAGCAGTGGCCGGGACAGGGCCCGCCACGAGCAGTACTTC
NA,TRBV5-1,TRBJ1-6,NA,CASSLGGSPLHF,TGCGCCAGCAGCTTGGGAGGTTCACCCCTCCACTTT
NA,TRBV4-1,TRBJ1-1,few,CASSRRSQGRTEAFF,TGCGCCAGCAGTCGAAGATCCCAGGGAAGGACTGAAGCTTTCTTT
NA,TRBV18,TRBJ1-5,NA,CASSPATLIGNQPQHF,TGTGCCAGCTCACCAGCGACATTGATTGGCAATCAGCCCCAGCATTTT
TRBD2,TRBV19,TRBJ2-5,NA,CASSLASGNQETQYF,TGTGCCAGTAGCCTGGCTAGCGGAAACCAAGAGACCCAGTACTTC
TRBD1,TRBV6-5,TRBJ1-1,once,CASSPTGTGRTEAFF,TGTGCCAGCAGTCCGACGGGGACAGGGAGGACTGAAGCTTTCTTT
TRBD1,TRBV27,TRBJ2-7,NA,CASSPKTGGISYEQYF,TGTGCCAGCAGTCCAAAGACAGGGGGAATCTCCTACGAGCAGTACTTC
TRBD1,TRBV27,TRBJ1-5,few,CASSPTRQGYQPQHF,TGTGCCAGCAGTCCAACCAGACAGGGCTATCAGCCCCAGCATTTT
NA,TRBV11-2,TRBJ2-1,NA,CASSLGSFDNEQFF,TGTGCCAGCAGCTTAGGTTCCTTCGACAATGAGCAGTTCTTC
TRBD1,TRBV19,TRBJ2-7,NA,CASTLGTGEYEQYF,TGTGCCAGTACCCTCGGGACAGGAGAATACGAGCAGTACTTC
NA,TRBV9,TRBJ1-4,once,CASSVDGRGDEKLFF,TGTGCCAGCAGCGTAGATGGCAGGGGAGATGAAAAACTGTTTTTT
NA,TRBV6-6,TRBJ2-2,NA,CATRRGRGNTGELFF,TGTGCCACCCGGCGCGGCAGGGGTAACACCGGGGAGCTGTTTTTT
TRBD1,TRBV24-1,TRBJ2-2,once,CATSEWTGATGELFF,TGTGCCACCAGTGAGTGGACAGGGGCCACCGGGGAGCTGTTTTTT
NA,TRBV6-5,TRBJ1-3,NA,CASRLRNTIYF,TGTGCCAGCAGACTCCGAAACACCATATATTTT
NA,TRBV28,TRBJ2-7,NA,CASSNTLDPYEQYF,TGTGCCAGCAGTAATACACTAGACCCTTACGAGCAGTACTTC
TRBD2,TRBV27,TRBJ2-1,NA,CASSFAVAGVYEQFF,TGTGCCAGCAGTTTCGCAGTAGCGGGAGTTTATGAGCAGTTCTTC
NA,TRBV19,TRBJ2-7,NA,CASSFTSGYEQYF,TGTGCCAGTAGTTTTACGTCCGGCTACGAGCAGTACTTC
TRBD1,TRBV5-1,TRBJ1-2,NA,CASSLGTGPLYGYTF,TGCGCCAGCAGCCTCGGGACAGGCCCTCTCTATGGCTACACCTTC
TRBD2,TRBV28,TRBJ2-3,few,CASSKGELAGGLTDTQYF,TGTGCCAGCAGTAAAGGGGAACTAGCGGGAGGGCTCACAGATACGCAGTATTTT
NA,TRBV28,TRBJ2-7,NA,CASTDNGGASYEQYF,TGTGCCAGCACCGATAATGGCGGGGCGTCCTACGAGCAGTACTTC
TRBD1,TRBV7-9,TRBJ1-1,NA,CASSSGQGNTEAFF,TGTGCCAGCAGCTCCGGACAGGGTAACACTGAAGCTTTCTTT